These 11 T cell receptor beta chains originate from one sample sequenced in a study of Tregs in tolerant kidney transplant recipients. Recipients received nonmyeloablative bone marrow transplants from related graft donors, with transient mixed chimerism. The data were produced by immunoSEQ multiplex PCR, yet TCRdb's version contains in-frame clones alone and is incomplete. This sample yields roughly 64,000 clones, of which 80% to 90% are seen a single time; 3.8% belongs to the top ten. Here the sequenced sample was CD4+ T cells from blood (PBMCs), taken 6 months after the transplant. These receptors were taken from a human patient who received a combined kidney and bone marrow transplant. Some of the T cells may derive from the graft donor.

This chain links TRBV19 with TRBJ1-2; perhaps TRBD1 as D (5 bases). CDR3 size: 15 residues. With 0 bases removed from V and 7 bases from J, the gap between germline ends came to 15 bases. Per germline, CDR1 LNHDA and CDR2 SQIVND (reference sequence). CDR3 sequence: CASSIDLKGESGYTF. CDR3 bases: TGTGCCAGTAGTATAGATCTGAAAGGGGAATCTGGCTACACCTTC.

The V gene is TRBV7-2, the J gene TRBJ2-5; possible D gene TRBD1, 6 bases. Germline CDR1 and CDR2: SGHTA and FQGNSA. Trimming removed 7 bases from V and 5 bases from J, with 17 bases in between. CDR3 length: 14 amino acids. In DNA form, the CDR3 reads TGTGCCAGCACCCCCTCACAGGGACGGGAGACCCAGTACTTC. Translated: CASTPSQGRETQYF.

The V and J genes are TRBV4-3 and TRBJ2-5, with 9 bases that match TRBD2. The germline CDR1 and CDR2 sequences are LGHNA and YSLEER. V shed 1 base, J shed 3 bases, and the junction held 15 bases outside the gene matches. The CDR3 covers 19 residues. CDR3 sequence reads: CASSQGDGGGALGEETQYF. In nucleotides, the CDR3 is TGCGCCAGCAGCCAAGGAGATGGCGGGGGGGCCTTGGGTGAAGAGACCCAGTACTTC.

This chain connects TRBV12-5 to TRBJ1-2; D is possibly TRBD1 (5 bases). The V end was cut by 7 bases, the J end by 8 bases, with 17 bases between. The CDR3 length is 13 residues. Germline CDR1 and CDR2: LGHNT and FRNRAP. CDR3 sequence: CASALDRGRGYTF. Written as DNA, the CDR3 is TGTGCTAGTGCTCTAGATAGGGGAAGAGGCTACACCTTC.

The chain has TRBV5-1 and TRBJ2-2; D is possibly TRBD2 (6 bases). Germline V gene lookup returns CDR1 SGHRS and CDR2 YFSETQ. The CDR3 consists of 17 residues. Trimming shortened V by 4 bases and J by 4 bases, and 20 bases separated the two germline ends. The CDR3 loop reads CASSKTESGFGTGELFF. The CDR3 coding sequence is TGCGCCAGCAGCAAAACAGAAAGCGGGTTTGGCACCGGGGAGCTGTTTTTT.

V usage is TRBV14 and J usage is TRBJ2-7, with D uncertain. This CDR3 has 15 residues. V lost 0 bases and J 5 bases, leaving 14 bases between the germline ends. Per the germline V gene, CDR1 is SGHDN and CDR2 is FVKESK. The chain's CDR3 is CASSQDRRVLDEQYF. CDR3 DNA: TGTGCCAGCAGCCAAGATAGACGGGTTTTGGACGAGCAGTACTTC.

The CDR3 spells CASSPSGTVSYNEQFF. The CDR3 DNA reads as TGTGCCAGTAGTCCGAGCGGGACCGTCTCCTACAATGAGCAGTTCTTC. The chain combines TRBV19 with TRBJ2-1; the match to TRBD2 covers 7 bases. CDR1 is LNHDA and CDR2 is SQIVND in the germline V gene (reference sequence). This CDR3 is 16 amino acids long. Germline trimming cut 5 bases from V and 0 bases from J; bases unmatched to any gene: 7.

This clone was observed a single time. The chain recombines TRBV7-2 with TRBJ1-4, with TRBD1 identical over 10 bases. The CDR3 consists of 15 residues. V lost 1 base to trimming and J lost 7 bases; unmatched junction nucleotides: 3. Per the germline V gene, CDR1 is SGHTA and CDR2 is FQGNSA. The CDR3 sequence is CASSLGGQGSEKLFF. The DNA of the CDR3 is TGTGCCAGCAGCTTAGGGGGACAGGGGAGTGAAAAACTGTTTTTT. The variable domain in full, with the rest retrieved from reference TRBV7-2 and TRBJ1-4, is GAGVSQSPSNKVTEKGKDVELRCDPISGHTALYWYRQSLGQGLEFLIYFQGNSAPDKSGLPSDRFSAERTGGSVSTLTIQRTQQEDSAVYLCASSLGGQGSEKLFFGSGTQLSVL.

Turning to this clone: This sample includes further DNA sequences coding for the same CDR3. The V and J genes are TRBV19 and TRBJ1-2; D gene uncertain. The CDR3 is made up of 14 amino acids. Germline V gives CDR1 LNHDA, CDR2 SQIVND (reference sequence). V was clipped by 3 bases and J by 2 bases, with 10 bases between them. The CDR3 nucleotides are TGTGCCAGTAGTATTGGGAGGGCGAACTATGGCTACACCTTC. It encodes CASSIGRANYGYTF. The full variable domain, in which reference TRBV19 and TRBJ1-2 provide the parts outside the CDR3, is DGGITQSPKYLFRKEGQNVTLSCEQNLNHDAMYWYRQDPGQGLRLIYYSQIVNDFQKGDIAEGYSVSREKKESFPLTVTSAQKNPTAFYLCASSIGRANYGYTFGSGTRLTVV.

This chain joins TRBV7-9 and TRBJ1-2, with 9 bases that match TRBD1. CDR1 is SEHNR, CDR2 FQNEAQ, per germline (reference sequence). The junction had 13 bases not matched to a gene; V was cut back by 5 bases and J by 12 bases. This CDR3 contains 14 residues. The CDR3 sequence is CASSPGTGRTRDTF. The CDR3 bases are TGTGCCAGCAGCCCCGGGACAGGGAGGACCCGAGACACCTTC.

The chain combines TRBV30 with TRBJ1-1, with D hard to call. The CDR3 spans 14 residues. V was trimmed by 2 bases and J by 0 bases, leaving 10 bases between them. Germline values: CDR1 GTSNPN, CDR2 SVGIG (reference sequence). The CDR3 sequence: CAWSFGGLNTEAFF. CDR3 DNA sequence: TGTGCCTGGAGTTTTGGAGGGTTGAACACTGAAGCTTTCTTT.